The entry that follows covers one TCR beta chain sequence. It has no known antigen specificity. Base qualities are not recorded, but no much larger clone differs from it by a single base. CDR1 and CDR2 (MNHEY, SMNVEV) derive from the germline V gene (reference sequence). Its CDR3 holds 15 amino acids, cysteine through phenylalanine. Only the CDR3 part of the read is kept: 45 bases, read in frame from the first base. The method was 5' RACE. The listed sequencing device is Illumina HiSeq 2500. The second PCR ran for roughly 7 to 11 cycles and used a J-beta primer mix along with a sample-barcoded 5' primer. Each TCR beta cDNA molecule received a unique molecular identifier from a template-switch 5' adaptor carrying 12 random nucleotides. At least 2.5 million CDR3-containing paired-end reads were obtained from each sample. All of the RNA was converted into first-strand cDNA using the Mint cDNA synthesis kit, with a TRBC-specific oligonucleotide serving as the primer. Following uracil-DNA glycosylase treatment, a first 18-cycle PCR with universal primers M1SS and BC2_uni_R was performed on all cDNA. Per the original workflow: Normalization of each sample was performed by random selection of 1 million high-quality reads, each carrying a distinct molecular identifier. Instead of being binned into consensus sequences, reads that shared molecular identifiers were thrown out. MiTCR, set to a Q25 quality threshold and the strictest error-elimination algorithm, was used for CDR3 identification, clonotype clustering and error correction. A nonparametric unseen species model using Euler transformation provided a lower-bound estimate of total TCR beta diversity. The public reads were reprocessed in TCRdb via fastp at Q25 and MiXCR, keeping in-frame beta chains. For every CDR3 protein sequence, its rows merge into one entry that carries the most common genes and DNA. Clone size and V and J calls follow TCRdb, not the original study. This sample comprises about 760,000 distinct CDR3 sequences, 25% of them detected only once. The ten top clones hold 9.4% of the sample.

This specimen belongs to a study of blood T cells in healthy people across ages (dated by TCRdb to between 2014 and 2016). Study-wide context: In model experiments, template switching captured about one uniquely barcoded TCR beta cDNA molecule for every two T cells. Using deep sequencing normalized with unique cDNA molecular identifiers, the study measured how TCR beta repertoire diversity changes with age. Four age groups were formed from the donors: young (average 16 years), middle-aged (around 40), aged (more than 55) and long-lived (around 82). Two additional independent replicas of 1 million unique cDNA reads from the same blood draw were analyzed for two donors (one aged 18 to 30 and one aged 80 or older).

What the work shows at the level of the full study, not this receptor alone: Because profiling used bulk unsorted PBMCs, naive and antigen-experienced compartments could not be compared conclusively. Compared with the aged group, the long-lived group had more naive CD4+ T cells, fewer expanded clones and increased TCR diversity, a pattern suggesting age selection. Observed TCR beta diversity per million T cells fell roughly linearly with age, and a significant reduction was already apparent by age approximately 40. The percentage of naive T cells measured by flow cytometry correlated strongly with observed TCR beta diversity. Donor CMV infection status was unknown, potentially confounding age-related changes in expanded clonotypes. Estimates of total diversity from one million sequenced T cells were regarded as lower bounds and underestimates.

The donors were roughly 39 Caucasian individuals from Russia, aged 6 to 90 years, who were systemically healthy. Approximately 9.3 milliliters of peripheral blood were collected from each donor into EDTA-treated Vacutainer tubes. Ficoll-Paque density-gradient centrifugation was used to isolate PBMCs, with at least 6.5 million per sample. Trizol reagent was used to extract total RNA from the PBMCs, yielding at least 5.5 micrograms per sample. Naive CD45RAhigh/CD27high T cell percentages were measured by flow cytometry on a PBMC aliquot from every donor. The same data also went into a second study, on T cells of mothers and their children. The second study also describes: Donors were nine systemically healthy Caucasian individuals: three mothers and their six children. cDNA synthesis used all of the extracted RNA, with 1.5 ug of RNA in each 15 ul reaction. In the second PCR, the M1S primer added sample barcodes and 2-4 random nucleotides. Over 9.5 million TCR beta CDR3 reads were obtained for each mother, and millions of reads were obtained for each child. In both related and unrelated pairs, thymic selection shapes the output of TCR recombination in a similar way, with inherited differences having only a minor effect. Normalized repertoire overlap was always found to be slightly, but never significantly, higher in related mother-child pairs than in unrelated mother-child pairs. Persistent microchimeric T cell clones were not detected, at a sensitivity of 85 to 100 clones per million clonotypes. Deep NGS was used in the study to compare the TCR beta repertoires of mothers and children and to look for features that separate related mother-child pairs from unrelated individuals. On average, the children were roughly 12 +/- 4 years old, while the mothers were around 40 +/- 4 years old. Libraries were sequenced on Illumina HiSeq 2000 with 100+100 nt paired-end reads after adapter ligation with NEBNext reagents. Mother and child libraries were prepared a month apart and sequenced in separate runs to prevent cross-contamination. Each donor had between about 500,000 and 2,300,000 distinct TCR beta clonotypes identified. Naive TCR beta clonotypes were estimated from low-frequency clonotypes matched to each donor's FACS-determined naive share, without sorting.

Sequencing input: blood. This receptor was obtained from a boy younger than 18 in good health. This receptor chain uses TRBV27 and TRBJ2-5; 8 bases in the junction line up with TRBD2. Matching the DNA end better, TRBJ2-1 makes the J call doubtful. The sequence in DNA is TGTGCCAGCAGTCGCCGGGAGGGCCTTGACCATGAGCAGTTCTTC. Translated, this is CASSRREGLDHEQFF.